Listed below are T cell receptor beta chains from one sample, sequenced in a study of T cell changes during pregnancy in multiple sclerosis. Sequencing was performed with immunoSEQ multiplex PCR; in TCRdb, only in-frame clones are kept and a portion is missing. This table has some 80,000 clones, approximately 95% appearing once. This specimen consisted of CD4+ T cells from peripheral blood mononuclear cells, obtained after pregnancy. The receptor set was obtained from a female donor with multiple sclerosis, enrolled in a pregnancy study. Each CDR3 is given with its conserved first and last residue. D genes are given only for firm matches. A clone size is listed for some rows: how often the clone was seen (once, few, many), or a class if it is expanded.

V gene	D gene	clone size	J gene	CDR3 DNA	CDR3 protein
TRBV6-5	NA	NA	TRBJ1-1	TGTGCCAGCGTGAGGAGGGGAGAAGCTTTCTTT	CASVRRGEAFF
TRBV29-1	NA	NA	TRBJ2-1	TGCAGCGTTGAGGCTAGCCCGATGCGAGTGTTCTTC	CSVEASPMRVFF
TRBV28	TRBD1	NA	TRBJ1-2	TGTGCCAGCGAGGGACAGTTCCTTTATGGCTACACCTTC	CASEGQFLYGYTF
TRBV5-4	NA	NA	TRBJ2-1	TGTGCCAGCAGCTCGGACTTATTCAATGAGCAGTTCTTC	CASSSDLFNEQFF
TRBV6-1	NA	NA	TRBJ1-1	TGTGCCACCTCCGATTCAGGGTTCTCCGAAGCTTTCTTT	CATSDSGFSEAFF
TRBV29-1	NA	NA	TRBJ2-1	TGCAGCGTTGAAGGACACCGCTTCTCCTACAATGAGCAGTTCTTC	CSVEGHRFSYNEQFF
TRBV19	TRBD1	NA	TRBJ2-2	TGTGCCAGTAGTATAGACACGGGACAGGGGACCGGGGAGCTGTTTTTT	CASSIDTGQGTGELFF
TRBV6-6	TRBD1	NA	TRBJ2-2	TGTGCCAGCAGTTACACCCAGGGGGCGCACACCGGGGAGCTGTTTTTT	CASSYTQGAHTGELFF
TRBV6-1	NA	NA	TRBJ2-5	TGTGCCAGCAGTGGACGCGGTCAAGGGACCCAGTACTTC	CASSGRGQGTQYF
TRBV2	TRBD1	NA	TRBJ1-5	TGTGCCAGCAGTCCAACCTTGGACAGGTTCAATCAGCCCCAGCATTTT	CASSPTLDRFNQPQHF
TRBV10-3	NA	NA	TRBJ2-3	TGTGCCATCAGCCTCCAGGTCCCCACAGATACGCAGTATTTT	CAISLQVPTDTQYF
TRBV29-1	NA	NA	TRBJ2-1	TGCAGCGCCTCGGCAGCGTACAATGAGCAGTTCTTC	CSASAAYNEQFF
TRBV2	NA	NA	TRBJ2-5	TGTGCCAGCCGGGGAATAGAGACCCAGTACTTC	CASRGIETQYF
TRBV18	NA	NA	TRBJ1-5	TGTGCCAGCTCACCCAATAGCAATCAGCCCCAGCATTTT	CASSPNSNQPQHF
TRBV18	TRBD2	NA	TRBJ2-7	TGTGCCAGCTCACCAGTCGCGCGGGAGTTCAACGAGCAGTACTTC	CASSPVAREFNEQYF
TRBV27	TRBD1	NA	TRBJ2-7	TGTGCCAGCAGACTTATTGCCGACAGGGGGCCCGAGCAGTACTTC	CASRLIADRGPEQYF
TRBV7-8	NA	NA	TRBJ2-1	TGTGCCAGCAGCCAAGTGAGTACCCGGGACAAAGCCTACAATGAGCAGTTCTTC	CASSQVSTRDKAYNEQFF
TRBV28	NA	NA	TRBJ1-5	TGTGCCAGCAGTACCCCGGTTCCCAATCAGCCCCAGCATTTT	CASSTPVPNQPQHF
TRBV5-5	NA	NA	TRBJ2-5	TGTGCCACGCAACCCCGTCCAGGGAACCAAGAGACCCAGTACTTC	CATQPRPGNQETQYF
TRBV18	NA	NA	TRBJ1-1	TGTGCCAGCCGCCGGGGGGCTGAAGCTTTCTTT	CASRRGAEAFF
TRBV5-6	TRBD1	once	TRBJ2-7	TGTGCCAGCAGCTCTCAGGGGGTAACCTACGAGCAGTACTTC	CASSSQGVTYEQYF
TRBV10-2	TRBD2	NA	TRBJ2-7	TGCGCCAGCAGTGATGTAGATCTAGCGGGAGTGGACGAGCAGTACTTC	CASSDVDLAGVDEQYF